Sequencing of this TCR beta chain was carried out in a study of T-cell memory formation after mild COVID-19. CDR1 and CDR2 (germline): SGHTA, FQGTGA. CDR3 length: 15 amino acids. V dropped 6 bases and J dropped 5 bases, with 17 bases sitting between them. TCRdb analysed the 5' RACE reads with MiXCR anew, one entry per CDR3 protein. In the table there are a few hundred thousand distinct CDR3 sequences, over 20% of which are singletons. The chain has TRBV7-3 and TRBJ2-1; D may be TRBD1 or TRBD2 (6 bases each). Sequencing was performed on PBMCs or a T cell subset sorted from them (not recorded which). This receptor was obtained from an adult woman who had mild COVID-19 (a few samples of this study predate the infection). Cell type and time point are not known. CDR3 in amino acids: CASRSGRGADNEQFF. The CDR3, as DNA: TGTGCCAGCAGGTCTGGAAGGGGGGCGGACAATGAGCAGTTCTTC.